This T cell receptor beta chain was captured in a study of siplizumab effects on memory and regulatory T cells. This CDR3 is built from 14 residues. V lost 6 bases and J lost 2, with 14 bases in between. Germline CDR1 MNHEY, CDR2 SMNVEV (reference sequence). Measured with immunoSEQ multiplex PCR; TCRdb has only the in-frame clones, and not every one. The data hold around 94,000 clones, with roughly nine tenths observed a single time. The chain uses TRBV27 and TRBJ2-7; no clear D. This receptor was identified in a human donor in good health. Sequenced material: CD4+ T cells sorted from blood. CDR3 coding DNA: TGTGCCAGCAGAACGACAAGGGTACCCTACGAGCAGTACTTC. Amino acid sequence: CASRTTRVPYEQYF.